This T cell receptor beta chain was profiled in a study of blood T cell repertoires in COVID-19. Study details: Collection of acute and convalescent COVID-19 samples took place in the United States, Italy and Spain. The analysed material was cDNA or gDNA that came from T cells, B-cell-depleted T cells, or PBMCs.

In the authors' workflow: By means of reference gene primer amplification, nucleated cell counts were estimated. Some clones are missing from TCRdb's copy, which holds only in-frame ones; the method was immunoSEQ multiplex PCR. From that table come the V and J calls and clone size; the DNA was used to work out D and trimming. The sample carries 200,000 to 250,000 clones, around 86% recorded once. This CDR3 comprises 18 residues. Germline CDR1 is MNHEY and CDR2 is SMNVEV (reference sequence). Trimming left V 6 bases short and J 2 bases short, with 23 bases between. The genes are TRBV27 and TRBJ1-3, with D uncertain. The TCR was taken from a woman aged 55-69 years who had recovered from COVID-19. Specimen: peripheral blood. The CDR3 region has the DNA TGTGCCAGCAGCCGCCAGGTACCACCAGGCGAACCTGGAAACACCATATATTTT. It encodes CASSRQVPPGEPGNTIYF.